This T cell receptor (beta chain) was recovered during a study of T cells after yellow fever vaccination. The germline V gene has CDR1 KGHSH and CDR2 LQKENI. There are 11 residues in the CDR3. This clonotype was seen ten or more times. At one boundary the junction diverges from the germline segment, which might be a read error. TCRdb ran MiXCR on the 5' RACE reads and lists one entry per CDR3 protein. The table has hundreds of thousands of distinct CDR3 sequences, about 17% seen once; the top ten hold around 16%. The source material was PBMCs, sampled 5 days after the first yellow fever vaccination. The chain recombines TRBV18 with TRBJ1-1; 8 bases are shared with TRBD1. This clonotype was obtained from a man aged 18 to 29 who received the YFV17D yellow fever vaccine. CDR3 loop: CASSPSTGEVF. The DNA of the CDR3 is TGTGCCAGCTCACCCTCGACAGGGGAAGTCTTT.